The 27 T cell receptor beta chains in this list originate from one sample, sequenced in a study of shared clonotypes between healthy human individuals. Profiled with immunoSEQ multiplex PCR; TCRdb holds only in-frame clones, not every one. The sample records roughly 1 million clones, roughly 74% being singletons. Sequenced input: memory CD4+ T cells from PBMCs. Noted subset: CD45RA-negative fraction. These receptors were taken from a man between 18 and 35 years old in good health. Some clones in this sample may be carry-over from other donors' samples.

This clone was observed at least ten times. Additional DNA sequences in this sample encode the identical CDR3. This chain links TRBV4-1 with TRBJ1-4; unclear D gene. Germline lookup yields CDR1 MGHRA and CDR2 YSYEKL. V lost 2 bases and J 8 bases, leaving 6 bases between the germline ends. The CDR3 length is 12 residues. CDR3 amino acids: CASSQLREKLFF. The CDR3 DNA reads TGCGCCAGCAGCCAACTCCGAGAAAAACTGTTTTTT.

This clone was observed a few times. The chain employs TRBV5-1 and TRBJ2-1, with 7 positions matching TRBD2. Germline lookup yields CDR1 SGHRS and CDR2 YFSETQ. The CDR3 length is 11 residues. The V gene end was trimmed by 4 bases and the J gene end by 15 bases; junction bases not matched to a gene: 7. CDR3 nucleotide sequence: TGCGCCAGCAGCCTCCGGGGGGAAAGGTTCTTC. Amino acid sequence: CASSLRGERFF.

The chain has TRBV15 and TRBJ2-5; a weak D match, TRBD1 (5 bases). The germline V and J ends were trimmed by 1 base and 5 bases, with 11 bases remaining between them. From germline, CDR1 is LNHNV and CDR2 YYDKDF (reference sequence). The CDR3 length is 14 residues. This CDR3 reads CATSRGGSEETQYF. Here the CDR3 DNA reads TGTGCCACCAGCAGAGGGGGCAGCGAGGAGACCCAGTACTTC.

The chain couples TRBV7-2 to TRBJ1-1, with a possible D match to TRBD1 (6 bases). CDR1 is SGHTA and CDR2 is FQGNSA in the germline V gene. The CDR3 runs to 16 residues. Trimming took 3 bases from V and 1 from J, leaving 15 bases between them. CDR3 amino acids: CASSFDGQRRNTEAFF. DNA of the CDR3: TGTGCCAGCAGCTTTGATGGACAGCGAAGGAACACTGAAGCTTTCTTT.

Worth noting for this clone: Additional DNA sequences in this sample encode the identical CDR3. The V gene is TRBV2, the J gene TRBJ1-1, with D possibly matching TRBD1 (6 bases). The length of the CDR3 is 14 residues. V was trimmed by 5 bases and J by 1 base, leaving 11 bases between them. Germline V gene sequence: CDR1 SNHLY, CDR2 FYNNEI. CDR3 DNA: TGTGCCAGCAGTAGAGGGGGGGGGAACACTGAAGCTTTCTTT. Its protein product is CASSRGGGNTEAFF.

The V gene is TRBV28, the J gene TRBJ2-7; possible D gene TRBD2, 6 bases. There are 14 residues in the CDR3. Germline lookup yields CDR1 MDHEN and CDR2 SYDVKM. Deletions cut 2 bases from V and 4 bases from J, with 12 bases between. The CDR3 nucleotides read TGTGCCAGCAGTTTAGGAGGGCGAGTATACGAGCAGTACTTC. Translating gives CASSLGGRVYEQYF.

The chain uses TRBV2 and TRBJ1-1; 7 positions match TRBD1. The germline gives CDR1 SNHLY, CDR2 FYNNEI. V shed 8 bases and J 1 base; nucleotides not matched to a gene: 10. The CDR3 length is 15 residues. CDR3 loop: CASRDSQNRNTEAFF. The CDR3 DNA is TGTGCCAGCCGGGACAGTCAGAATCGGAACACTGAAGCTTTCTTT. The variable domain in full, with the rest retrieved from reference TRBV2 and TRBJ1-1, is EPEVTQTPSHQVTQMGQEVILRCVPISNHLYFYWYRQILGQKVEFLVSFYNNEISEKSEIFDDQFSVERPDGSNFTLKIRSTKLEDSAMYFCASRDSQNRNTEAFFGQGTRLTVV.

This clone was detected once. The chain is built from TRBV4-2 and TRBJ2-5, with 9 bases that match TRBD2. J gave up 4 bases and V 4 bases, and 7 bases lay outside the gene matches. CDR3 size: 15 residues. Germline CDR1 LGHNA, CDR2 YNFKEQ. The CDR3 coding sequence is TGTGCCAGCAGCCCGCGGGAGGGCCCAGTAGAGACCCAGTACTTC. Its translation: CASSPREGPVETQYF.

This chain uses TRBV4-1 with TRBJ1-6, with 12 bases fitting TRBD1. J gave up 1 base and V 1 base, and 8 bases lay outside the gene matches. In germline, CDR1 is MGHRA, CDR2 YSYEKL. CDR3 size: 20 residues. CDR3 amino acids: CASSQGPPGQGASYNSPLHF. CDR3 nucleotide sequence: TGCGCCAGCAGCCAAGGGCCCCCGGGACAGGGGGCGTCCTATAATTCACCCCTCCACTTT.

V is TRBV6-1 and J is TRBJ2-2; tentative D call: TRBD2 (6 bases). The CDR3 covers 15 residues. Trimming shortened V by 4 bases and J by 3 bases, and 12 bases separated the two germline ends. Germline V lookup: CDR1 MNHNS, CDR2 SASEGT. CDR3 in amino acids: CASSGLEGYTGELFF. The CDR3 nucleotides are TGTGCCAGCAGTGGGTTGGAGGGGTACACCGGGGAGCTGTTTTTT.

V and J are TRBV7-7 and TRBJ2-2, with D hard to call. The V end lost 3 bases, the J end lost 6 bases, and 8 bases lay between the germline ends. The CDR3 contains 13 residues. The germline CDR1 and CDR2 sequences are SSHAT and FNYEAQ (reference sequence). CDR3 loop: CASSLTAAGELFF. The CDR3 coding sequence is TGTGCCAGCAGCTTGACGGCGGCCGGGGAGCTGTTTTTT.

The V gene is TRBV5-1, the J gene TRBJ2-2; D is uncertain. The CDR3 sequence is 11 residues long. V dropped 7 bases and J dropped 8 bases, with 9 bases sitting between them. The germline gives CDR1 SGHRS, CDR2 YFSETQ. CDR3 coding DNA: TGCGCCAGCCGGTTTGGGGGGGAGCTGTTTTTT. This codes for CASRFGGELFF.

CDR3 bases: TGTGCCAGCAGCTTAAGTGGGACGAAGCAGTTCTTC. It yields the protein CASSLSGTKQFF. J is TRBJ2-1 and V is TRBV7-3, with D possibly being TRBD1 or TRBD2 (5 bases each). Trimming stripped 1 base from V and 11 bases from J, with 9 bases between. The CDR3 spans 12 residues. Germline assignment: CDR1 SGHTA and CDR2 FQGTGA.

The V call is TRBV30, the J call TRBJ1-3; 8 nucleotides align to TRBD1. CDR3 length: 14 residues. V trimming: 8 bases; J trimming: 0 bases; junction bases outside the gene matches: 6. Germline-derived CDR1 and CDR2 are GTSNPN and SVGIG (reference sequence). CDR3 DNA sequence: TGTGCCGTGGGACAGGTTTTCTCTGGAAACACCATATATTTT. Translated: CAVGQVFSGNTIYF.

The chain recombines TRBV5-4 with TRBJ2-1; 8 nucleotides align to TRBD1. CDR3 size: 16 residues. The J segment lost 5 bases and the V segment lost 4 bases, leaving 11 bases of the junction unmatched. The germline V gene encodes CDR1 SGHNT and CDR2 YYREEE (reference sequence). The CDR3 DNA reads TGTGCCAGCAGCGCGTTAACCGGGACAGGAGACAATGAGCAGTTCTTC. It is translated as CASSALTGTGDNEQFF.

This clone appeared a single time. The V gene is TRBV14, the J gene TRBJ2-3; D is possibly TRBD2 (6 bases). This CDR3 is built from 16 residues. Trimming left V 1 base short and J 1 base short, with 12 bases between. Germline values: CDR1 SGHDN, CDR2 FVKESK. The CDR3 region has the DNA TGTGCCAGCAGCCAAGGCCGCGGCGGGGGCACAGATACGCAGTATTTT. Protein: CASSQGRGGGTDTQYF.

As DNA, the CDR3 is TGCGCCAGCAGCCAAGATGGGCGGGATAGTTCCGAGCAGTACTTC. This sequence encodes CASSQDGRDSSEQYF. V usage is TRBV4-3 and J usage is TRBJ2-7; D might be TRBD2 (6 bases). The CDR3 is 15 amino acids. Trimming pared 0 bases from V and 6 bases from J, leaving 15 bases between. Germline V lookup: CDR1 LGHNA, CDR2 YSLEER.

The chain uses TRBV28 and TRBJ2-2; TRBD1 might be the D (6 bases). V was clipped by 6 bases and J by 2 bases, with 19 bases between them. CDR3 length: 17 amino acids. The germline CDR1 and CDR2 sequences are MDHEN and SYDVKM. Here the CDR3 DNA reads TGTGCCAGCAGCCTGGGGTGGGGCAGGGGAAACACCGGGGAGCTGTTTTTT. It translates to CASSLGWGRGNTGELFF.

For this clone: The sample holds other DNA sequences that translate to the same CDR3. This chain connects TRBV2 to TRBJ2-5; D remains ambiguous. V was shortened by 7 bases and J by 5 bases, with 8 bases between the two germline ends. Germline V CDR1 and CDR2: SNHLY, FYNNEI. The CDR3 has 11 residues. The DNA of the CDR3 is TGTGCCAGCACTGTGCGGGAGACCCAGTACTTC. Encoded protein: CASTVRETQYF.

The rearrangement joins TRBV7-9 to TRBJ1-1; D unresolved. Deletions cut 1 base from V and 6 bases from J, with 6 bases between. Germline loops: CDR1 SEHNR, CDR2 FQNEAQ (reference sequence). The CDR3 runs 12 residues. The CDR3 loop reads CASSLVSAEAFF. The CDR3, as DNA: TGTGCCAGCAGCTTAGTTTCGGCTGAAGCTTTCTTT.

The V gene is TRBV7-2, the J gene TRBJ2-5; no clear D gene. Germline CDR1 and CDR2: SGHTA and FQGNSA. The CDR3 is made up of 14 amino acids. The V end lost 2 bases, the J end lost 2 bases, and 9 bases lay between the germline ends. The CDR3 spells CASSLWSEQETQYF. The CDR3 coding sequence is TGTGCCAGCAGCTTATGGTCGGAACAAGAGACCCAGTACTTC.

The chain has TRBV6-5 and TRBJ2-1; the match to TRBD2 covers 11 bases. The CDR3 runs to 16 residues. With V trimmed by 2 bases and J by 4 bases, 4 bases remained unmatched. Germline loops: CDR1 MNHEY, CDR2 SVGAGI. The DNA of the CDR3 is TGTGCCAGCAGTTACGGTAGCGGGAGGGCTTACAATGAGCAGTTCTTC. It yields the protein CASSYGSGRAYNEQFF.

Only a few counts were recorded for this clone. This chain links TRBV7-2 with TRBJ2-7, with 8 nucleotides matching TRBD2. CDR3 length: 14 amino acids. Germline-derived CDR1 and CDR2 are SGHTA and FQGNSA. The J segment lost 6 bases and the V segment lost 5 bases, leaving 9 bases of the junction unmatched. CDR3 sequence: CASSLSGGALEQYF. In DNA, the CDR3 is TGTGCCAGCAGCCTATCCGGGGGGGCTCTCGAGCAGTACTTC.

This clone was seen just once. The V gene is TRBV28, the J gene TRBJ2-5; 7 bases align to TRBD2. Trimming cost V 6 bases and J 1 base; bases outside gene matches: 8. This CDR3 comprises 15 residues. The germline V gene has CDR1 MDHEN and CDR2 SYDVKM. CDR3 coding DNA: TGTGCCAGCAGCCGACTAGCTCCTATCCAAGAGACCCAGTACTTC. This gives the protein CASSRLAPIQETQYF.

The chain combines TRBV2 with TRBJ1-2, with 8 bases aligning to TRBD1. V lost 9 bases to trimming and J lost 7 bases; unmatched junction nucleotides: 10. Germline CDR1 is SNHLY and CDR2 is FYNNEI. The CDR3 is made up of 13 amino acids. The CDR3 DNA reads TGTGCCAGAACCGGGACAGGAAGTTCTGGCTACACCTTC. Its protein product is CARTGTGSSGYTF.

The CDR3 is CASSAGLLGPGELFF. The DNA for the CDR3 is TGCGCCAGCAGCGCTGGACTTTTAGGTCCCGGGGAGCTGTTTTTT. This rearrangement joins TRBV5-1 to TRBJ2-2, with D perhaps TRBD2 (5 bases). V gave up 4 bases and J gave up 6 bases, with 16 bases separating them. The CDR3 is 15 amino acids. Germline-derived CDR1 and CDR2 are SGHRS and YFSETQ. Filled out from reference TRBV5-1 and TRBJ2-2, the complete variable domain reads KAGVTQTPRYLIKTRGQQVTLSCSPISGHRSVSWYQQTPGQGLQFLFEYFSETQRNKGNFPGRFSGRQFSNSRSEMNVSTLELGDSALYLCASSAGLLGPGELFFGEGSRLTVL.

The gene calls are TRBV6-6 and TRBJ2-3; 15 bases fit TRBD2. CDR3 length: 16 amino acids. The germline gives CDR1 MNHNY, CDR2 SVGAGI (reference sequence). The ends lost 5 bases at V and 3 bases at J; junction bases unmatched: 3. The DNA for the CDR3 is TGTGCCAGCAGTCTCGGGACTAGCGGGAGGACAGATACGCAGTATTTT. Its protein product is CASSLGTSGRTDTQYF.